One and the same sample provided the 24 T cell receptor beta chains below, sequenced in a study of T cells in tuberculosis. The protocol was immunoSEQ multiplex PCR, while the TCRdb copy is restricted to in-frame clones and leaves out a portion. The sample lists 35,000 to 55,000 clones; 90% to 95% were seen once. Material: PBMCs. Source of these receptors: a donor between 10 and 35 years old with latent tuberculosis or without tuberculosis infection.

V is TRBV10-1 and J is TRBJ2-1; D is unclear. CDR1 is WNHNN, CDR2 SYGVQD, per germline (reference sequence). Trimming cost V 8 bases and J 9 bases, with 17 bases left between them. The CDR3 is 13 amino acids. The CDR3 DNA is TGCGCCAGCGAAAGTACGTTAGAATCTGAGCAGTTCTTC. Its protein is CASESTLESEQFF.

The gene calls are TRBV4-1 and TRBJ1-1, with a tentative D call TRBD1 (5 bases). This CDR3 spans 16 amino acids. Germline CDR1 is MGHRA and CDR2 is YSYEKL. Trimming pared 4 bases from V and 5 bases from J, leaving 20 bases between. CDR3 sequence reads: CASSLPDGGDGTEAFF. CDR3 DNA: TGCGCCAGCAGCCTCCCAGACGGAGGGGATGGGACTGAAGCTTTCTTT.

The rearrangement joins TRBV9 to TRBJ2-3; 8 bases fit TRBD2. The junction had 4 bases not matched to a gene; V was cut back by 4 bases and J by 0 bases. This CDR3 is 15 amino acids long. Germline assignment: CDR1 SGDLS and CDR2 YYNGEE. CDR3 in DNA: TGTGCCAGCAGCCTCGGACTAGCTAGCACAGATACGCAGTATTTT. Its protein product is CASSLGLASTDTQYF.

This chain links TRBV5-8 with TRBJ2-7; a weak D match, TRBD1 (6 bases). The germline V gene has CDR1 SGHTS and CDR2 YDEGEE. The CDR3 totals 17 residues. V gave up 0 bases and J gave up 4 bases, with 20 bases separating them. CDR3 DNA: TGTGCCAGCAGCTTGGCGGTGTCGGGACAACGACCTTACGAGCAGTACTTC. Residues: CASSLAVSGQRPYEQYF.

V usage is TRBV11-2 and J usage is TRBJ1-6; D perhaps matches TRBD1 (5 bases). V was cut by 1 base and J by 6 bases, with 7 bases left in between. The CDR3 consists of 14 residues. Germline V gene lookup returns CDR1 SGHAT and CDR2 FQNNGV. This CDR3 is CASSLVGGNSPLHF. The CDR3 DNA reads TGTGCCAGCAGCTTAGTGGGGGGTAATTCACCCCTCCACTTT.

The chain carries TRBV6-1 and TRBJ2-7; TRBD1 aligns across 8 bases. The V gene's germline CDR1 is MNHNS and CDR2 SASEGT. With 6 bases clipped from V and 2 bases from J, the junction kept 6 bases outside the gene matches. CDR3 size: 14 residues. As DNA, the CDR3 is TGTGCCAGCAGGACAGGGGAATTAACCTACGAGCAGTACTTC. Protein product: CASRTGELTYEQYF.

The chain employs TRBV9 and TRBJ1-6; D is unclear. V lost 4 bases to trimming and J lost 2 bases, with 22 bases between them. The CDR3 covers 19 residues. Germline V gene lookup returns CDR1 SGDLS and CDR2 YYNGEE. CDR3 DNA sequence: TGTGCCAGCAGCTCCAACCTCAGTCCATCGTATCCCTATAATTCACCCCTCCACTTT. Translated: CASSSNLSPSYPYNSPLHF.

This clone has a single count. V gene TRBV11-3 combines with J gene TRBJ2-1, with 7 bases aligning to TRBD1. Germline assignment: CDR1 SGHNT and CDR2 YENEEA. After removal of 3 bases from V and 8 bases from J, the junction contained 4 bases not matched to a gene. CDR3 length: 13 residues. Here the CDR3 reads CASSFLGGDEQFF. Written as DNA, the CDR3 is TGTGCCAGCAGCTTTTTAGGGGGCGATGAGCAGTTCTTC.

The genes are TRBV5-8 and TRBJ1-2; no reliable D call. Germline assignment: CDR1 SGHTS and CDR2 YDEGEE. The V gene lost 4 bases and the J gene lost 6 bases, with 22 bases spanning the gap. The CDR3 sequence is 16 residues long. The CDR3 DNA is TGTGCCAGCAGCCCTTGGACTTCCCCCTACGGGGATGGCTACACCTTC. It specifies CASSPWTSPYGDGYTF.

This chain connects TRBV27 to TRBJ2-7; 7 bases agree with TRBD2. The V segment lost 4 bases and the J segment 3 bases; nucleotides outside the gene matches: 3. The germline V gene encodes CDR1 MNHEY and CDR2 SMNVEV (reference sequence). The CDR3 runs 13 residues. CDR3 nucleotide sequence: TGTGCCAGCAGTTGGGGCGGGGGCTACGAGCAGTACTTC. Translating it yields CASSWGGGYEQYF.

Sample share makes this clone medium-sized (0.01 to 0.1%). The J gene is TRBJ1-1, the V gene TRBV23-1, with unresolved D. TRBV23-1 is sorted into the ORF group, with uncertain function. The CDR3 contains 13 residues. Trimming removed 7 bases at V and 6 bases at J, with 15 bases between. The CDR3 loop is CASTRVARAEAFF. DNA of the CDR3: TGCGCCAGCACAAGAGTAGCGAGGGCTGAAGCTTTCTTT.

The chain recombines TRBV10-3 with TRBJ1-1, with no clear D. With 7 bases removed from V and 0 bases from J, the gap between germline ends came to 12 bases. Germline CDR1 ENHRY, CDR2 SYGVKD. The CDR3 has 14 residues. CDR3 amino acids: CAIKEGSLNTEAFF. In DNA form, the CDR3 reads TGTGCCATCAAGGAGGGCAGTTTGAACACTGAAGCTTTCTTT.

The V gene is TRBV6-1, the J gene TRBJ2-3; weak D call: TRBD2 (6 bases). Deletions cut 2 bases from V and 3 bases from J, with 18 bases between. The V gene's germline CDR1 is MNHNS and CDR2 SASEGT. The CDR3 spans 17 residues. In DNA form, the CDR3 reads TGTGCCAGCAGTGAATACCTAGCGAGCCTCGAAACAGATACGCAGTATTTT. Residues: CASSEYLASLETDTQYF.

The V call is TRBV10-3, the J call TRBJ2-5; 9 bases map to TRBD2. Germline CDR1 and CDR2: ENHRY and SYGVKD. The CDR3 is 16 amino acids. V trimming: 4 bases; J trimming: 4 bases; junction bases outside the gene matches: 10. CDR3 nucleotides: TGTGCCATCAGTGGCAGGGCCGGGACTAGCCGAGAGACCCAGTACTTC. It translates to CAISGRAGTSRETQYF.

The chain uses TRBV9 and TRBJ1-5, with TRBD1 matching 9 bases. CDR3 length: 15 residues. Germline V gene data show CDR1 as SGDLS and CDR2 as YYNGEE. Trimming removed 4 bases from V and 7 bases from J; junction bases left unmatched: 9. This chain's CDR3 is CASSPPGQGRQPQHF. The CDR3 bases are TGTGCCAGCAGCCCCCCGGGACAGGGAAGGCAGCCCCAGCATTTT. Variable domain in full (rest from reference TRBV9 and TRBJ1-5): DSGVTQTPKHLITATGQRVTLRCSPRSGDLSVYWYQQSLDQGLQFLIQYYNGEERAKGNILERFSAQQFPDLHSELNLSSLELGDSALYFCASSPPGQGRQPQHFGDGTRLSIL.

The chain couples TRBV10-1 to TRBJ2-5; D might be TRBD1 (5 bases). Germline assignment: CDR1 WNHNN and CDR2 SYGVQD (reference sequence). The CDR3 length is 14 residues. Deletions cut 2 bases from V and 2 bases from J, with 9 bases between. CDR3: CASSERGRQETQYF. CDR3 nucleotide sequence: TGCGCCAGCAGTGAGAGGGGCAGACAAGAGACCCAGTACTTC.

The DNA of the CDR3 is TGTGCCAGCAGCGAGGGACTTTTCCGCCCTGGCTACACCTTC. Its protein product is CASSEGLFRPGYTF. The V call is TRBV25-1, the J call TRBJ1-2; D may be TRBD1 (5 bases). This CDR3 has 14 residues. Germline V CDR1 and CDR2: MGHDK, SYGVNS. The V end was cut by 6 bases, the J end by 7 bases, with 18 bases between.

This chain links TRBV18 with TRBJ1-1; D is perhaps TRBD1 (6 bases). Per the germline V gene, CDR1 is KGHSH and CDR2 is LQKENI. The CDR3 contains 14 residues. Trimming took off 5 bases at V and 1 base at J, with 11 bases between the two ends. This CDR3 is CASSAGTPNTEAFF. CDR3 nucleotide sequence: TGTGCCAGCTCAGCAGGGACACCGAACACTGAAGCTTTCTTT.

The chain recombines TRBV6-1 with TRBJ1-1, with D uncertain. V was shortened by 8 bases and J by 4 bases, with 14 bases between the two germline ends. Germline CDR1 is MNHNS and CDR2 is SASEGT. The CDR3 consists of 13 residues. This CDR3 is CASLRGRSTEAFF. CDR3 DNA: TGTGCCAGCCTAAGAGGGAGGAGCACTGAAGCTTTCTTT.

This rearrangement joins TRBV9 to TRBJ1-1, with 7 bases aligning to TRBD1. V shed 3 bases, J shed 5 bases, and the junction held 7 bases outside the gene matches. In germline, CDR1 is SGDLS, CDR2 YYNGEE. The length of the CDR3 is 14 residues. The CDR3 region has the DNA TGTGCCAGCAGCGCGGGACAGAGGAGGACTGAAGCTTTCTTT. It encodes CASSAGQRRTEAFF.

The V call is TRBV27, the J call TRBJ2-3; D uncertain. CDR3 size: 17 residues. Germline assignment: CDR1 MNHEY and CDR2 SMNVEV (reference sequence). Trimming took off 2 bases at V and 0 bases at J, with 15 bases between the two ends. DNA for the CDR3: TGTGCCAGCAGTTTACTTTCTGTAGATTCTAGCACAGATACGCAGTATTTT. This translates into CASSLLSVDSSTDTQYF.

This rearrangement joins TRBV5-4 to TRBJ1-2; D perhaps matches TRBD1 (6 bases). The CDR3 is 16 residues long. The V and J ends lost 4 bases and 6 bases respectively, with 22 bases between them. The germline V gene has CDR1 SGHNT and CDR2 YYREEE (reference sequence). The CDR3 coding sequence is TGTGCCAGCAGCCCCATGAATGGCCAGGGGAAAGATGGCTACACCTTC. It translates to CASSPMNGQGKDGYTF.

The chain uses TRBV7-9 and TRBJ2-1; 7 nucleotides align to TRBD1. Germline CDR1 SEHNR, CDR2 FQNEAQ (reference sequence). V lost 6 bases and J lost 4; bases outside the gene matches: 6. The CDR3 extends over 14 amino acids. DNA for the CDR3: TGTGCCAGCAGAAGAGAGACAGGGTACAATGAGCAGTTCTTC. As protein: CASRRETGYNEQFF.

The chain carries TRBV28 and TRBJ2-1; 9 positions match TRBD2. Germline-derived CDR1 and CDR2 are MDHEN and SYDVKM. This CDR3 has 18 amino acids. The junction had 8 bases not matched to a gene; V was cut back by 1 base and J by 1 base. The CDR3 region is CASSLSDWAGGSYNEQFF. The CDR3 bases are TGTGCCAGCAGTTTATCAGATTGGGCGGGGGGGTCCTACAATGAGCAGTTCTTC.